The 9 T cell receptor beta chains below come from one sample, sequenced in a study of CD8+ T cells in alopecia areata. Sequencing used cDNA as its template, made by extracting RNA and reverse transcribing it. Profiling relied on immunoSEQ multiplex PCR, and the TCRdb table lists in-frame clones only, not all of them. Listed for the sample are 200,000 to 300,000 clones, none seen a single time. Sorting relied on CD4, CD8alpha, NKG2D, NKG2ACE and other markers applied to pooled cutaneous lymph node cells. Sequenced sample: CD4+ T cells sorted from a lymph node. The receptors derive from a C3H/HeJ mouse with alopecia areata. The MHC haplotype recorded for the strain is H2-k.

With respect to this clone: Gene names denote mouse genes. With the read ending 4 residues before the CDR3 end, the germline J gene is used to fill in that end. V and J are TRBV14 and TRBJ1-1; D is perhaps TRBD1 (5 bases). Germline V gene sequence: CDR1 SGHDT, CDR2 FRDEAV. The CDR3 totals 13 residues. The CDR3 is CASSLHWGGEVFF. The part of the CDR3 DNA that was read is TGTGCCAGCAGTTTGCACTGGGGGGGA.

Details on this clone: Gene names refer to mouse genes. The CDR3 end lies 4 residues beyond the end of the read and is filled in from the germline J gene. The chain employs TRBV13-1 and TRBJ2-5; 14 bases match TRBD2. Germline lookup yields CDR1 NSHNY and CDR2 SYGAGN. This CDR3 comprises 16 residues. The CDR3 is CASSTGTGGAPDTQYF. The part of the CDR3 DNA that was read is TGTGCCAGCAGTACCGGGACTGGGGGGGCGCCCGAC.

This clone was recorded at least ten times. Gene labels here are mouse ones. The observed sequence ends 4 residues before the CDR3 terminus, with the missing tail filled in from the germline J gene. J is TRBJ1-2 and V is TRBV16; no clear D gene. Germline CDR1 and CDR2: SGHSA and FRNQAP. The CDR3 is 15 residues long. V lost 1 base, J lost 2 bases, and 11 bases lay in between. The CDR3 reads CASSLVVVFNSDYTF. The CDR3 DNA, read in part, is TGTGCAAGCAGCTTAGTCGTTGTCTTTAACTCC.

This clone was seen only a few times. These gene names are mouse names. The observed sequence ends 4 residues before the CDR3 terminus, with the missing tail filled in from the germline J gene. J is TRBJ2-3 and V is TRBV1; D is ambiguous. Germline CDR1 is NSQYPW and CDR2 is LRSPGD (reference sequence). The ends were cut back, 5 bases at V and 2 bases at J, with 11 bases in the middle. There are 14 residues in the CDR3. CDR3 bases read: TGCACCTGCAGTTCGACGACAAATGCAGAA. This codes for CTCSSTTNAE. The whole CDR3 protein reads CTCSSTTNAETLYF. The complete variable domain, with remaining parts taken from reference TRBV1 and TRBJ2-3, reads VTLLEQNPRWRLVPRGQAVNLRCILKNSQYPWMSWYQQDLQKQLQWLFTLRSPGDKEVKSLPGADYLATRVTDTELRLQVANMSQGRTLYCTCSSTTNAETLYFGSGTRLTVL.

At least ten counts were recorded for this clone. Mouse gene names and germline throughout. The read halts 4 residues ahead of the CDR3 end, with the missing end drawn from the germline J gene. Other DNA sequences in the sample encode the same CDR3. The chain couples TRBV19 to TRBJ1-2; the match to TRBD1 covers 9 bases. Germline CDR1 reads FNHDT; CDR2 reads SITEND (reference sequence). The CDR3 is made up of 13 amino acids. The V gene end was trimmed by 5 bases and the J gene end by 3 bases; junction bases not matched to a gene: 2. Here the CDR3 reads CASSRDRDSDYTF. Incomplete CDR3 DNA: TGTGCCAGCAGCCGGGACAGGGACTCC.

Remarks on this clone: Germline and genes here are mouse. The read halts 4 residues ahead of the CDR3 end, with the missing end drawn from the germline J gene. This chain links TRBV13-2 with TRBJ2-3; TRBD2 agrees at 8 bases. CDR1 is NNHNN and CDR2 is SYGAGS in the germline V gene (reference sequence). The CDR3 runs to 14 residues. CDR3 sequence reads: CASGELGVGETLYF. The CDR3 DNA, read in part, is TGTGCCAGCGGTGAACTGGGGGTTGGAGAA.

In its sample, this clone was seen a few times. Germline and genes here are mouse. The sequenced fragment ends 4 residues before the CDR3 boundary, so the rest is inferred from the germline J gene. The identical CDR3 is also encoded by other nucleotide sequences in the sample. V usage is TRBV13-3 and J usage is TRBJ1-2; D call uncertain. This CDR3 contains 13 residues. The V end was cut by 1 base, the J end by 3 bases, with 7 bases between. The germline gives CDR1 NNHDY, CDR2 SYVADS. CDR3 loop: CASSDPGDSDYTF. The sequenced part of the CDR3 DNA is TGTGCCAGCAGTGATCCAGGAGACTCC.

This clone was counted only a few times. The genes are named according to mouse. The read stops 4 residues short of the end of the CDR3; the missing end is completed from the germline J gene. The chain carries TRBV13-3 and TRBJ2-5; the D is unclear. In germline, CDR1 is NNHDY, CDR2 SYVADS. The CDR3 contains 13 residues. The covered CDR3 bases are TGTGCCAGCAGTGATGCACCAGAAGAC. It is translated as CASSDAPED. The CDR3 reads in full as CASSDAPEDTQYF.

With regard to this clone: A much larger clone is a single base away; this may be a read error. Genes and germline are mouse. Coverage ceases 4 residues before the CDR3 finishes, and the germline J gene fills in the end. The rearrangement links TRBV13-3 to TRBJ1-2; D gene uncertain. This CDR3 contains 13 residues. V lost 4 bases, J lost 0 bases, and 7 bases lay in between. From germline, CDR1 is NNHDY and CDR2 SYVADS. The covered CDR3 bases are TGTGCCAGCAGTAATACAGCAAACTCC. Amino acids: CASSNTANS. The entire CDR3 protein is CASSNTANSDYTF.